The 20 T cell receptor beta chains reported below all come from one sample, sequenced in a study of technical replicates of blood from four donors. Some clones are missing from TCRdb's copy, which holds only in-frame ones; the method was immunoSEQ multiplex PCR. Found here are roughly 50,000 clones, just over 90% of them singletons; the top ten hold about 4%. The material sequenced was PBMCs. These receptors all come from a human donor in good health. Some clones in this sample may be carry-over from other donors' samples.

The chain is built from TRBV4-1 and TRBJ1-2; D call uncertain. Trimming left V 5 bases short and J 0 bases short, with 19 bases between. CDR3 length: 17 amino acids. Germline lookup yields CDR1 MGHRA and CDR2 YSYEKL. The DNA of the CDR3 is TGCGCCAGCAGCTCCTTCCTAAGAACGGTAACTAACTATGGCTACACCTTC. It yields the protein CASSSFLRTVTNYGYTF.

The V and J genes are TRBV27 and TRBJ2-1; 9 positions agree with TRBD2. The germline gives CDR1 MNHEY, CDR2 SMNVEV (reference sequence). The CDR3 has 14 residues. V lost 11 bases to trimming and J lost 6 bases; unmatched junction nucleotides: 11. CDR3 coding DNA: TGTGCCTCTAGGGGGCTAGCGGGAAGCAATGAGCAGTTCTTC. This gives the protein CASRGLAGSNEQFF.

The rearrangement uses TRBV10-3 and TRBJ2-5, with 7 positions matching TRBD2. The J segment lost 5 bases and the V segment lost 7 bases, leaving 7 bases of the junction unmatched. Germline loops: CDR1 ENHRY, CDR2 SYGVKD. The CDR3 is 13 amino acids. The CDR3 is CAINGGNNETQYF. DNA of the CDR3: TGTGCCATCAACGGGGGGAACAATGAGACCCAGTACTTC.

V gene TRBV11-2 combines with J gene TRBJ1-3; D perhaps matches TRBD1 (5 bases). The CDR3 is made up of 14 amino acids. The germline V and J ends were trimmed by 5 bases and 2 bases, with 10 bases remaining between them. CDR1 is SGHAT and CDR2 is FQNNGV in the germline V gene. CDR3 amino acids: CASSPSGAGNTIYF. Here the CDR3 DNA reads TGTGCCAGCAGCCCGTCGGGGGCTGGAAACACCATATATTTT.

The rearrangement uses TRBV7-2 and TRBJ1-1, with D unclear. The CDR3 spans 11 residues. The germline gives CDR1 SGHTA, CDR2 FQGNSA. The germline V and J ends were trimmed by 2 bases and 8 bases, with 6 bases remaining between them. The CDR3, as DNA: TGTGCCAGCAGCTTACGTATAGAAGCTTTCTTT. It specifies CASSLRIEAFF.

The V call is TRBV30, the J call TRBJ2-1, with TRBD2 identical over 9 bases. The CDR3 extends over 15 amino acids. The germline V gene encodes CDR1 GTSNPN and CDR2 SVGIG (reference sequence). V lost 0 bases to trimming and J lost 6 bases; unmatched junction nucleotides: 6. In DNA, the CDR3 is TGTGCCTGGAGTGTACGCCTAGCGGGGTTCAATGAGCAGTTCTTC. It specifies CAWSVRLAGFNEQFF.

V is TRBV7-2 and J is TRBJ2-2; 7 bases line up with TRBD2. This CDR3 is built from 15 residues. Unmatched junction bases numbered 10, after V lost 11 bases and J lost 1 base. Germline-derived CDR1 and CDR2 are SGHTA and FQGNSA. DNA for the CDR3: TGTGCCCTCCGCTTGGGGGGGAGGAACACCGGGGAGCTGTTTTTT. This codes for CALRLGGRNTGELFF.

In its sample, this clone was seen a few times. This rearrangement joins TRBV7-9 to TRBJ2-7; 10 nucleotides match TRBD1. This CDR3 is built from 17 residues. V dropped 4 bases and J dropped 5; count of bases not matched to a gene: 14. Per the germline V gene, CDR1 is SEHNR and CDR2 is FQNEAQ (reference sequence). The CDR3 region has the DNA TGTGCCAGCAGCTCCCCACTACTCGACAGGGGGCGTCACGAGCAGTACTTC. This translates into CASSSPLLDRGRHEQYF.

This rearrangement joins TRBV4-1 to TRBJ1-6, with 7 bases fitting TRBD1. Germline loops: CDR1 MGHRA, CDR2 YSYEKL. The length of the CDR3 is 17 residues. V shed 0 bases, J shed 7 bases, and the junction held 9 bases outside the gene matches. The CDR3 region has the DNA TGCGCCAGCAGCCAAGATGGCCAGGGGGTGGGAAATTCACCCCTCCACTTT. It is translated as CASSQDGQGVGNSPLHF.

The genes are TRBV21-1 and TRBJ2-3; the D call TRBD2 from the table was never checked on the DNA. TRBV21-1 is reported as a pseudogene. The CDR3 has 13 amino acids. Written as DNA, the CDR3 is TGTGCCAGCAGGTCCGTAACGGTCATTAAGCAGTATTTT. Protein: CASRSVTVIKQYF.

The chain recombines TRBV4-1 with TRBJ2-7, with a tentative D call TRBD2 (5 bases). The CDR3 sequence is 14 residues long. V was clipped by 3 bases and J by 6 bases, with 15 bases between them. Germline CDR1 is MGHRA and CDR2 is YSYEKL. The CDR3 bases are TGCGCCAGCAGCCACATAACGGGAACGGGCGAGCAGTACTTC. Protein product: CASSHITGTGEQYF.

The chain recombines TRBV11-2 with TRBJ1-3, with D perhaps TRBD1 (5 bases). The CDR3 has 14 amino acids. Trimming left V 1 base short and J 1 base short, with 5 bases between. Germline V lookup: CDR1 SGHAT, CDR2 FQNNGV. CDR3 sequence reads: CASSLGQSGNTIYF. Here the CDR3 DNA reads TGTGCCAGCAGCTTAGGACAGTCTGGAAACACCATATATTTT. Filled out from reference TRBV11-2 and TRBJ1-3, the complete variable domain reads EAGVAQSPRYKIIEKRQSVAFWCNPISGHATLYWYQQILGQGPKLLIQFQNNGVVDDSQLPKDRFSAERLKGVDSTLKIQPAKLEDSAVYLCASSLGQSGNTIYFGEGSWLTVV.

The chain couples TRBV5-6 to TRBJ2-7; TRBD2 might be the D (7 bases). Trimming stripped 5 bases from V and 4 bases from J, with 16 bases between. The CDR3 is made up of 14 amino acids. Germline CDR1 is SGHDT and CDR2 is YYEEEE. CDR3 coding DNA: TGTGCCAGCAGGATGGGGGGAGGGGGGTACGAGCAGTACTTC. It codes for CASRMGGGGYEQYF.

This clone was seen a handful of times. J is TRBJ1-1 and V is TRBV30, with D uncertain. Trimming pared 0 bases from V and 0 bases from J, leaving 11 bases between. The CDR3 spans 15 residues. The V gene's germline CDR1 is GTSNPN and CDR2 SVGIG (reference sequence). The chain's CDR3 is CAWSVLRQVNTEAFF. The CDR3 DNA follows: TGTGCCTGGAGTGTACTGCGGCAAGTGAACACTGAAGCTTTCTTT.

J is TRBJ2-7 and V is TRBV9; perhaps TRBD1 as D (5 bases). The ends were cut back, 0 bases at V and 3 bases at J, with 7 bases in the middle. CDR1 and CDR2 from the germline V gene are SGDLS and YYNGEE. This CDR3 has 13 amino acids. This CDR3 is CASSVDRGYEQYF. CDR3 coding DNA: TGTGCCAGCAGCGTAGATAGGGGCTACGAGCAGTACTTC. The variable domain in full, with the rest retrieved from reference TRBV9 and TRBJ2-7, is DSGVTQTPKHLITATGQRVTLRCSPRSGDLSVYWYQQSLDQGLQFLIQYYNGEERAKGNILERFSAQQFPDLHSELNLSSLELGDSALYFCASSVDRGYEQYFGPGTRLTVT.

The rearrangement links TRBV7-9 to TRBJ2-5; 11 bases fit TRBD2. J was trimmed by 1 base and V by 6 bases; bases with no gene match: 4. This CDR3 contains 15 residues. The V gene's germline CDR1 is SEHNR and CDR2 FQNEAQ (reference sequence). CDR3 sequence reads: CASSSGTSGQETQYF. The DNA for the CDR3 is TGTGCCAGCAGTTCCGGGACTAGCGGCCAAGAGACCCAGTACTTC.

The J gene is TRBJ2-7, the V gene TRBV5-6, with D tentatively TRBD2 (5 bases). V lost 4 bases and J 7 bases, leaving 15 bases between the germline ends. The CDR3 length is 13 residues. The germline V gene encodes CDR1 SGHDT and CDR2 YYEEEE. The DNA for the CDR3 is TGTGCCAGCAGCCCTAGGGAGTCGTTTGAGCAGTACTTC. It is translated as CASSPRESFEQYF.

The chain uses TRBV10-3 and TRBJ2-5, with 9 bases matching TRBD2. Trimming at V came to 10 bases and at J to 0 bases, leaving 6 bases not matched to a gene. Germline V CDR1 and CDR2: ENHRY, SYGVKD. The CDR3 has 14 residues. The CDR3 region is CATAVAGDQETQYF. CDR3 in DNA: TGTGCCACAGCGGTAGCGGGGGACCAAGAGACCCAGTACTTC.

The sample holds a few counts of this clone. CDR3 residues: CASSQGLGPSTSYNEQFF. Written as DNA, the CDR3 is TGTGCCAGCAGCCAAGGGCTTGGGCCAAGCACCTCCTACAATGAGCAGTTCTTC. The V and J genes are TRBV4-2 and TRBJ2-1; no definite D call. V gave up 1 base and J gave up 0 bases, with 16 bases separating them. Germline CDR1 and CDR2: LGHNA and YNFKEQ. The CDR3 length is 18 residues.

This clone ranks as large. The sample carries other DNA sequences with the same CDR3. The CDR3 loop reads CASSLGGGYTEAFF. The CDR3, as DNA: TGCGCCAGCAGCCTGGGGGGCGGTTACACTGAAGCTTTCTTT. The chain combines TRBV5-1 with TRBJ1-1; D may be TRBD1 (6 bases). Germline lookup yields CDR1 SGHRS and CDR2 YFSETQ. This CDR3 spans 14 amino acids. V lost 4 bases and J lost 3, with 13 bases in between.